This is a list of T cell receptor beta chains from one sample in a study of blood T cell repertoires in COVID-19. Generated by immunoSEQ multiplex PCR, the TCRdb table keeps only in-frame clones and is missing some. The table records 200,000 to 250,000 clones, 88% of them present only once. Sequencing input: PBMCs or T cells enriched from blood (not recorded which). These receptor sequences come from a woman in her thirties who had been exposed to COVID-19. Both conserved end residues are part of each CDR3. D genes are given only for firm matches. The listing skips clone size in some rows; elsewhere it reads once, few, many or a size class.

d_gene: -
abundance: -
j_gene: TRBJ1-6
v_gene: TRBV2
CDR3aa: CASSEVQGLDSPLHF
CDR3nt: TGTGCCAGCAGTGAAGTCCAGGGTCTGGACTCACCCCTCCACTTT

d_gene: -
abundance: -
j_gene: TRBJ1-4
v_gene: TRBV5-5
CDR3aa: CASSLLGSTNEKLFF
CDR3nt: TGTGCCAGCAGCTTACTAGGGTCAACTAATGAAAAACTGTTTTTT

d_gene: TRBD1
abundance: -
j_gene: TRBJ1-5
v_gene: TRBV19
CDR3aa: CASNGDRDNQPQHF
CDR3nt: TGTGCCAGTAATGGGGACAGGGACAATCAGCCCCAGCATTTT

d_gene: -
abundance: -
j_gene: TRBJ2-5
v_gene: TRBV11-1
CDR3aa: CASTPGRYQETQYF
CDR3nt: TGTGCCAGCACACCCGGCAGGTACCAAGAGACCCAGTACTTC

d_gene: -
abundance: -
j_gene: TRBJ1-3
v_gene: TRBV9
CDR3aa: CASSVEPLGAYTIYF
CDR3nt: TGTGCCAGCAGCGTAGAACCTTTAGGGGCCTACACCATATATTTT

d_gene: TRBD2
abundance: -
j_gene: TRBJ2-1
v_gene: TRBV19
CDR3aa: CASSILAGGSNEQFF
CDR3nt: TGTGCCAGTAGTATACTAGCGGGAGGTTCAAATGAGCAGTTCTTC

d_gene: TRBD2
abundance: -
j_gene: TRBJ2-1
v_gene: TRBV30
CDR3aa: CAWRTSGSNEQFF
CDR3nt: TGTGCCTGGAGGACTAGCGGGAGTAATGAGCAGTTCTTC

d_gene: -
abundance: -
j_gene: TRBJ2-7
v_gene: TRBV21-1
CDR3aa: CASSNRDRPYEQYF
CDR3nt: TGTGCCAGCAGCAACCGGGACAGACCCTACGAGCAGTACTTC

d_gene: TRBD1
abundance: -
j_gene: TRBJ1-2
v_gene: TRBV29-1
CDR3aa: CSVGAGGYGYTF
CDR3nt: TGCAGCGTTGGGGCAGGGGGCTATGGCTACACCTTC

d_gene: -
abundance: once
j_gene: TRBJ2-1
v_gene: TRBV15
CDR3aa: CATSRESSRVEQFF
CDR3nt: TGTGCCACCAGCAGAGAATCTTCCCGGGTTGAGCAGTTCTTC

d_gene: TRBD2
abundance: -
j_gene: TRBJ2-1
v_gene: TRBV24-1
CDR3aa: CATSDRLAGGRGEQFF
CDR3nt: TGTGCCACCAGTGATCGACTAGCGGGAGGACGGGGTGAGCAGTTCTTC

d_gene: -
abundance: once
j_gene: TRBJ1-6
v_gene: TRBV3-1/TRBV3-2
CDR3aa: CASSHLPLVLNSPLHF
CDR3nt: TGTGCCAGCAGCCATCTGCCGCTAGTCCTTAATTCACCCCTCCACTTT

d_gene: TRBD1
abundance: -
j_gene: TRBJ1-2
v_gene: TRBV11-2
CDR3aa: CASSPTGRYGYTF
CDR3nt: TGTGCCAGCAGCCCGACAGGGAGGTATGGCTACACCTTC

d_gene: TRBD1
abundance: few
j_gene: TRBJ1-5
v_gene: TRBV28
CDR3aa: CASSTGQGFQPQHF
CDR3nt: TGTGCCAGTTCCACGGGACAGGGGTTTCAGCCCCAGCATTTT

d_gene: TRBD1
abundance: -
j_gene: TRBJ2-7
v_gene: TRBV29-1
CDR3aa: CSGGQGLTYEQYF
CDR3nt: TGCAGCGGCGGACAGGGGCTTACCTACGAGCAGTACTTC

d_gene: -
abundance: few
j_gene: TRBJ1-2
v_gene: TRBV12-3/TRBV12-4
CDR3aa: CASSSVDYGYTF
CDR3nt: TGTGCCAGCAGTTCGGTTGACTATGGCTACACCTTC

d_gene: TRBD2
abundance: once
j_gene: TRBJ2-6
v_gene: TRBV27
CDR3aa: CASSLSDWTSGFFLTF
CDR3nt: TGTGCCAGCAGTTTGTCCGACTGGACTAGCGGGTTCTTCCTGACTTTC

d_gene: -
abundance: -
j_gene: TRBJ1-2
v_gene: TRBV6-5
CDR3aa: CASSPFYGVYGYTF
CDR3nt: TGTGCCAGCAGTCCCTTCTACGGGGTCTATGGCTACACCTTC

d_gene: -
abundance: -
j_gene: TRBJ2-7
v_gene: TRBV7-2
CDR3aa: CASSLGRQSSSYEQYF
CDR3nt: TGTGCCAGCAGCTTAGGGAGACAGTCGAGCTCCTACGAGCAGTACTTC

d_gene: TRBD1
abundance: many
j_gene: TRBJ2-7
v_gene: TRBV6-2/TRBV6-3
CDR3aa: CASSNTPGQGVGEQYF
CDR3nt: TGTGCCAGCAGTAACACACCGGGACAGGGGGTTGGCGAGCAGTACTTC

d_gene: -
abundance: -
j_gene: TRBJ2-5
v_gene: TRBV30
CDR3aa: CAWTYQETQYF
CDR3nt: TGTGCCTGGACCTACCAAGAGACCCAGTACTTC

d_gene: TRBD2
abundance: few
j_gene: TRBJ2-1
v_gene: TRBV19
CDR3aa: CASSTGLAVNEQFF
CDR3nt: TGTGCCAGTAGTACGGGACTAGCGGTCAATGAGCAGTTCTTC

d_gene: -
abundance: -
j_gene: TRBJ1-5
v_gene: TRBV6-5
CDR3aa: CASSRSGNQPQHF
CDR3nt: TGTGCCAGCAGCCGATCGGGAAATCAGCCCCAGCATTTT

d_gene: -
abundance: -
j_gene: TRBJ1-1
v_gene: TRBV7-9
CDR3aa: CASRGARRNTEAFF
CDR3nt: TGTGCCAGCAGGGGGGCCCGGCGGAACACTGAAGCTTTCTTT

d_gene: -
abundance: -
j_gene: TRBJ2-3
v_gene: TRBV4-1
CDR3aa: CASRRSPTDTQYF
CDR3nt: TGCGCCAGCAGGAGGAGTCCCACAGATACGCAGTATTTT

d_gene: -
abundance: -
j_gene: TRBJ1-1
v_gene: TRBV13
CDR3aa: CASSLALGANTEAFF
CDR3nt: TGTGCCAGCAGCTTAGCTCTGGGAGCGAACACTGAAGCTTTCTTT

d_gene: TRBD2
abundance: -
j_gene: TRBJ2-2
v_gene: TRBV3-1/TRBV3-2
CDR3aa: CASSQIAGGTTGELFF
CDR3nt: TGTGCCAGCAGCCAAATAGCGGGAGGGACCACCGGGGAGCTGTTTTTT

d_gene: -
abundance: -
j_gene: TRBJ1-5
v_gene: TRBV12-2
CDR3aa: CASRPDRGPNQPQHF
CDR3nt: TGTGCAAGTCGGCCCGACAGGGGGCCCAATCAGCCCCAGCATTTT

d_gene: -
abundance: once
j_gene: TRBJ1-5
v_gene: TRBV30
CDR3aa: CAWSWAAHQPQHF
CDR3nt: TGTGCCTGGAGTTGGGCTGCCCATCAGCCCCAGCATTTT

d_gene: -
abundance: -
j_gene: TRBJ2-1
v_gene: TRBV6-1
CDR3aa: CASSEEGAEQFF
CDR3nt: TGTGCCAGCAGTGAAGAAGGGGCCGAGCAGTTCTTC

d_gene: TRBD1
abundance: -
j_gene: TRBJ2-3
v_gene: TRBV15
CDR3aa: CATSRGLPGQGIDTQYF
CDR3nt: TGTGCCACCAGCAGAGGTCTTCCGGGACAGGGGATAGATACGCAGTATTTT